This entry describes one T cell receptor beta chain. This specimen comes from a study of human T cells and chemical hapten exposure. Treatment here: therapeutic diphenylcyclopropenone sensitization with weekly scalp DPC. Library construction involved attaching unique molecular identifiers to individual cDNA molecules, which allowed quantitative, reproducible TCR counting. TCRdb reprocessed the reads via MiXCR and lists one record per CDR3 protein. This sample has about 550 distinct CDR3 sequences, with 85% to 95% found just once. The CDR3 has 15 residues. Germline values: CDR1 MNHNS, CDR2 SASEGT. V was trimmed by 5 bases and J by 0 bases, leaving 11 bases between them.

The chain links TRBV6-1 to TRBJ1-3; D gene ambiguous. The TCR sequence derives from an adult with alopecia areata. Some clones in this sample may be carry-over from other donors' samples. This table probably holds off-target reads from a library built for another chain. Sequenced here: whole blood, sampled before DPC sensitization or 2, 6, or about 24 weeks after (not recorded which). The CDR3 loop reads CASSPDRRSGNTIYF. The CDR3 bases are TGTGCCAGCAGTCCAGACCGTCGCTCTGGAAACACCATATATTTT.